This TCR beta chain was observed in a study of cytomegalovirus exposure and HLA in healthy donors. On the study more broadly: Early release data held 85 million to 95 million unique TCRs from HLA-typed donors. Study conclusions and caveats: It was likely that a cluster of highly shared sequence variants was a sequencing artifact.

Germline V gives CDR1 SGHTA, CDR2 FQGNSA. The V gene end was trimmed by 3 bases and the J gene end by 2 bases; junction bases not matched to a gene: 10. This CDR3 region has 16 residues. PCR amplification relied on 60 Vbeta primers (plus 13 Jbeta primers). The data were produced by immunoSEQ multiplex PCR, yet TCRdb's version contains in-frame clones alone and is incomplete. The sample has approximately 120,000 clones. A word on this clone: Its target is not known.

The genes are TRBV7-2 and TRBJ2-7, with 7 bases matching TRBD2. Sequencing was done on a sample of PBMCs. The clonotype was recovered from a man between 25 and 39 years old in good health and CMV-seronegative. CDR3 region: CASSLVASGSAYEQYF. DNA for the CDR3: TGTGCCAGCAGCTTGGTCGCTAGCGGTTCAGCCTACGAGCAGTACTTC.